What follows are 3 T cell receptor beta chains derived from one specimen sequenced in a study of T cell responses to AZD1222 COVID-19 vaccine. Libraries were prepared by immunoSEQ multiplex PCR; TCRdb keeps only in-frame clonotypes and omits some of them. The sample consists of 130,000 to 150,000 clones, roughly 86% of them appearing once. The input for sequencing was peripheral blood, taken 28 days after the second dose of the MenACWY control vaccine. Receptors were obtained from an adult who received the MenACWY meningococcal vaccine as a control.

DNA for the CDR3: TGTGCCAGCAGCCAAGGAGCCGGGCCGATAAGGGTTACTGAAGCTTTCTTT. Amino acid sequence: CASSQGAGPIRVTEAFF. This chain links TRBV4-2 with TRBJ1-1; unclear D gene. Germline CDR1 is LGHNA and CDR2 is YNFKEQ. V lost 1 base and J lost 5, with 20 bases in between. The CDR3 length is 17 residues.

This sequence joins TRBV6-5 and TRBJ1-1; no clear D. Germline V gene sequence: CDR1 MNHEY, CDR2 SVGAGI. With 2 bases removed from V and 0 bases from J, the gap between germline ends came to 10 bases. This CDR3 contains 15 residues. This chain's CDR3 is CASSYQATVNTEAFF. DNA for the CDR3: TGTGCCAGCAGTTACCAGGCCACCGTGAACACTGAAGCTTTCTTT.

V and J are TRBV28 and TRBJ1-4, with 10 bases aligning to TRBD1. Per germline, CDR1 MDHEN and CDR2 SYDVKM. The trim removed 8 bases at V and 7 bases at J, leaving 4 bases unmatched. This CDR3 has 13 amino acids. CDR3 loop: CASLDRGPEKLFF. The CDR3 DNA follows: TGTGCCAGCCTAGACAGGGGGCCTGAAAAACTGTTTTTT.